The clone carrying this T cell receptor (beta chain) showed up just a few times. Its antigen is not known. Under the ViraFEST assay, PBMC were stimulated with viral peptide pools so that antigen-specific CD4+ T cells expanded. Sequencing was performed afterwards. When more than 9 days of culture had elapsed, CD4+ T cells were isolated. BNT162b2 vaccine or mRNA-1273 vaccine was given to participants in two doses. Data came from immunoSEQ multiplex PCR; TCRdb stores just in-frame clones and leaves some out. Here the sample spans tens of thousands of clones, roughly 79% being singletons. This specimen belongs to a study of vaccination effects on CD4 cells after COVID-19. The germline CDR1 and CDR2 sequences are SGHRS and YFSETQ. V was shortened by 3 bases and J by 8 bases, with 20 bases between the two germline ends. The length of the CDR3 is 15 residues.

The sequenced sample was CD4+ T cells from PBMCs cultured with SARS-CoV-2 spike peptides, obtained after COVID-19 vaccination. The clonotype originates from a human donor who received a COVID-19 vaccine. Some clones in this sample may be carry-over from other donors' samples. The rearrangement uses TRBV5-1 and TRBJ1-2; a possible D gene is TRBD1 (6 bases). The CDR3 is CASSSGRGLVEGYTF. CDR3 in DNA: TGCGCCAGCAGCTCTGGCAGGGGTTTGGTCGAGGGCTACACCTTC.